This TCR beta chain was identified in a study of blood T cell repertoires in COVID-19. Trimming cost V 1 base and J 6 bases; bases outside gene matches: 7. The CDR3 is 16 residues long. Germline-derived CDR1 and CDR2 are SGHAT and FQNNGV. This table comes from immunoSEQ multiplex PCR, and its TCRdb copy is limited to in-frame clones, with some not included. The repertoire holds 250,000 or so clones, with around 89% as singletons. Seattle patient enrollment occurred during active infection, with longitudinal follow-up thereafter. This clone was counted between two and nine times. This receptor was identified in a man aged 25 to 40 with COVID-19, enrolled during active disease. The sample comprised peripheral blood. The chain joins TRBV11-2 to TRBJ2-2; 8 bases align to TRBD2. DNA of the CDR3: TGTGCCAGCAGCTTAGGCTCTGGCGGGGGGTCCGGGGAGCTGTTTTTT. This translates into CASSLGSGGGSGELFF.